This TCR beta chain stems from a study of post-analysis software for immune sequencing data. Germline CDR1 is MNHNS and CDR2 is SASEGT. CDR3 length: 17 amino acids. The TCR beta cDNA libraries contained unique molecular identifiers. One entry per CDR3 protein, called by TCRdb with MiXCR from the PCR reads. The sample shows hundreds of thousands of distinct CDR3 sequences, around 27% of them seen only once. Findings of the study overall: With TRBV5-6, TRBV5-1 and TRBV20-1 included, a handful of TRBV segments were more frequent in patients than in controls.

This clonotype was recorded only once. Its antigen is currently unknown. The junction departs from germline at one end; a sequencing error may be responsible. The clonotype comes from a girl between 10 and 17 years old with multiple sclerosis. The sequenced material came from blood. The gene calls are TRBV6-1 and TRBJ1-6, with TRBD1 matching 12 bases. CDR3 nucleotides: TGTGCCAGCAGCCGGCCCCGGGACAGGGGGCTAGGTTCACTCCTCCACTTT. It yields the protein CASSRPRDRGLGSLLHF.